The source of this TCR beta chain is a study of T cells in Graves' hyperthyroidism and ophthalmopathy. General study findings and limits: Most clonotypes expanded in the thyroid (above 0.001) were also present in blood.

This clonotype has at least ten counts. Its target is not known. Germline assignment: CDR1 SGHTA and CDR2 FQGNSA. CDR3 length: 15 residues. J gave up 7 bases and V 4 bases, and 11 bases lay outside the gene matches. Amplification of TCR beta CDR3 regions used RNA as the template. The HTBI primer set drove a first-round RT-PCR of the TCR CDR3. TCRdb recomputed calls from the multiplex PCR reads with MiXCR, one row per CDR3 protein. The data show 500,000 to 800,000 distinct CDR3 sequences, roughly 45% seen once. Criteria for exclusion of patients were uncontrolled infection, other autoimmune disease, pregnancy or lactation. Every diagnosis used clinical symptoms, serum thyroxine and TRAb, thyroid ultrasound and orbital computed tomography.

The TCR was taken from an adult man with Graves' disease, either hyperthyroidism or ophthalmopathy (not recorded which). Material: peripheral blood or thyroid tissue (not recorded which). The chain links TRBV7-2 to TRBJ2-7; 9 bases are a match to TRBD2. For the CDR3, the DNA is TGTGCCAGCAGCTCCGCTGCGGGGGGGCCGGGAGAGCAGTACTTC. Its protein product is CASSSAAGGPGEQYF.